This T cell receptor (beta chain) was identified in a study of beta chain features in type 1 diabetes. Remarks on this clone: Its antigen is undetermined.

Blood was collected once per donor into heparin, averaging approximately 110 mL. CD4+ cells of the naive, central memory, regulatory and stem cell-like memory types were sorted via CD45RO/CCR7/CD25/CD127/CD95/CD27. TCRB transcripts that were expressed got sequenced, as all of the isolated RNA had been reverse transcribed. Generated by immunoSEQ multiplex PCR, the TCRdb table keeps only in-frame clones and is missing some. The sample includes 860,000 or so clones, roughly 15% of them seen just once. General study results and limits: The similarity of naive, central memory and Treg TCRB repertoires appeared greater among patients than among healthy donors.

The germline CDR1 and CDR2 sequences are ENHRY and SYGVKD. CDR3 length equals 13 residues. The V and J ends lost 7 bases and 8 bases respectively, with 17 bases between them. V is TRBV10-3 and J is TRBJ1-2; TRBD1 is a possible D gene (6 bases). Material: naive CD4+ T cells from blood. This clonotype was sampled from a woman between 18 and 30 years old in good health. Here the CDR3 reads CAIMLSGDKGYTF. CDR3 sequence (DNA): TGTGCCATCATGCTAAGCGGGGACAAAGGCTACACCTTC.